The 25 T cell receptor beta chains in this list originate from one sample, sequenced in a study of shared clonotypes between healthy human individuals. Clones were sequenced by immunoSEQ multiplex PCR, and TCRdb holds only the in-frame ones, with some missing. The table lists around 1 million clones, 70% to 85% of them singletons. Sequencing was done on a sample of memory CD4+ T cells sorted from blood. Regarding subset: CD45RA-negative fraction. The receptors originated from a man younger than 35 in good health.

CDR3 sequence reads: CASRPTSGSYNEQFF. CDR3 DNA: TGTGCCAGCAGACCAACTAGCGGCTCATACAATGAGCAGTTCTTC. This chain uses TRBV6-6 with TRBJ2-1, with TRBD2 identical over 8 bases. The CDR3 spans 15 residues. V lost 6 bases and J lost 4; bases outside the gene matches: 8. CDR1 is MNHNY, CDR2 SVGAGI, per germline (reference sequence).

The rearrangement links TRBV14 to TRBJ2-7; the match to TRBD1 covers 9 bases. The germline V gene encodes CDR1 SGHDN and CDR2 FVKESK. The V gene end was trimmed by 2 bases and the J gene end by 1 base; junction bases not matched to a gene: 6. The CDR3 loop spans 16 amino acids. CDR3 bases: TGTGCCAGCAGCCAACCCTCGGGACAGGGTTCCTACGAGCAGTACTTC. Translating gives CASSQPSGQGSYEQYF.

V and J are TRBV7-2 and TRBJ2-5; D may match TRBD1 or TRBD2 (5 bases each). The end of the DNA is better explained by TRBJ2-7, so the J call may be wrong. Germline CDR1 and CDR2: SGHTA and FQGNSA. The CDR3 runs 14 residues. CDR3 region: CASSPGLAINEQYF. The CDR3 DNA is TGTGCCAGCAGCCCGGGGCTAGCTATCAACGAGCAGTACTTC.

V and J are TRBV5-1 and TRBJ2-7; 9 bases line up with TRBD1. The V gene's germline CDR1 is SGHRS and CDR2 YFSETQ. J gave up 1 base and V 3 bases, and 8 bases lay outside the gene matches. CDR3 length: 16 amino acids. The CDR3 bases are TGCGCCAGCAGCTCCGGGGGACAGGGCAAGTCCTACGAGCAGTACTTC. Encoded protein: CASSSGGQGKSYEQYF.

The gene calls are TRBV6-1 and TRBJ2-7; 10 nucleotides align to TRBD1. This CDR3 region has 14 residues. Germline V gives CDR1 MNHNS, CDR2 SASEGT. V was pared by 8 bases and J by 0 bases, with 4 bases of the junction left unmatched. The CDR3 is CASGRTGGSYEQYF. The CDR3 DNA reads TGTGCCAGCGGAAGGACAGGGGGCTCCTACGAGCAGTACTTC.

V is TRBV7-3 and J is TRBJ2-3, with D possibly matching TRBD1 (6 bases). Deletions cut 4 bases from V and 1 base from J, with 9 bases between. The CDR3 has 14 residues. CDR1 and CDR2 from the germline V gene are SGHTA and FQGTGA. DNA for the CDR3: TGTGCCAGCAGCTGGGGGCCCCGCACAGATACGCAGTATTTT. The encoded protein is CASSWGPRTDTQYF.

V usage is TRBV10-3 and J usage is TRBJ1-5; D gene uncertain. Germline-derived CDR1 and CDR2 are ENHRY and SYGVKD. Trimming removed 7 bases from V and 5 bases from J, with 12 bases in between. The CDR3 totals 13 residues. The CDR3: CAITPSTDQPQHF. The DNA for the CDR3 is TGTGCCATCACCCCCAGCACCGATCAGCCCCAGCATTTT.

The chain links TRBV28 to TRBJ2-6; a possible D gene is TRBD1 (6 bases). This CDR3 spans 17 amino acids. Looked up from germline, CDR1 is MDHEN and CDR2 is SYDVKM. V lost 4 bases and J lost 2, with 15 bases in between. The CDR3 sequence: CASSSGGWSAGANVLTF. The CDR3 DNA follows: TGTGCCAGCAGTTCTGGGGGCTGGAGCGCTGGGGCCAACGTCCTGACTTTC.

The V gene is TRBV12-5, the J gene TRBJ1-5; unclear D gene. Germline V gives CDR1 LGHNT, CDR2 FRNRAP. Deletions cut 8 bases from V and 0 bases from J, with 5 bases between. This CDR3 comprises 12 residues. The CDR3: CASRGSNQPQHF. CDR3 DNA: TGTGCTAGTCGAGGTAGCAATCAGCCCCAGCATTTT. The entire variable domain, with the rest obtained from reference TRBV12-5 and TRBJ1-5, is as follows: DARVTQTPRHKVTEMGQEVTMRCQPILGHNTVFWYRQTMMQGLELLAYFRNRAPLDDSGMPKDRFSAEMPDATLATLKIQPSEPRDSAVYFCASRGSNQPQHFGDGTRLSIL.

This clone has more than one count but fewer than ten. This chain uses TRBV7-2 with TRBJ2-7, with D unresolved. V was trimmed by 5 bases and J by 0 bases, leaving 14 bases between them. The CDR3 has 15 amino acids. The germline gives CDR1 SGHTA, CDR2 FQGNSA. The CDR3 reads CASSLPTQSSYEQYF. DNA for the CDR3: TGTGCCAGCAGCCTCCCCACCCAGAGCTCCTACGAGCAGTACTTC.

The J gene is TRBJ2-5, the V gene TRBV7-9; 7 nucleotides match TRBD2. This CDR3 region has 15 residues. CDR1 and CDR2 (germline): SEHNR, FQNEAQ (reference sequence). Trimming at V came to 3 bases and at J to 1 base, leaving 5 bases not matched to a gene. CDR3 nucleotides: TGTGCCAGCAGCTTTCCTAGCGGCTTCCAAGAGACCCAGTACTTC. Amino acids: CASSFPSGFQETQYF. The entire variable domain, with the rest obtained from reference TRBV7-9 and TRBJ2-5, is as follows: DTGVSQNPRHKITKRGQNVTFRCDPISEHNRLYWYRQTLGQGPEFLTYFQNEAQLEKSRLLSDRFSAERPKGSFSTLEIQRTEQGDSAMYLCASSFPSGFQETQYFGPGTRLLVL.

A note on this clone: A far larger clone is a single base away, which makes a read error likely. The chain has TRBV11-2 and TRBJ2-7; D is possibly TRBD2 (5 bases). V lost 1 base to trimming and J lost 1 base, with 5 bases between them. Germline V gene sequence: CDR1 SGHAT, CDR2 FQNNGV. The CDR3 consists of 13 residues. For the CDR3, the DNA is TGTGCCAGCAGCTTAGGGGAGTCCTACGAGCAGTACTTC. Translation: CASSLGESYEQYF.

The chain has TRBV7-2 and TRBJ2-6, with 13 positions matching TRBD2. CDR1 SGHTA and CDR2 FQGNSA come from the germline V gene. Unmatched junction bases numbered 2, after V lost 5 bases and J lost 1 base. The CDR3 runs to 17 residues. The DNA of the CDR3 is TGTGCCAGCAGCAGACTAGCGGGAGGATCTGGGGCCAACGTCCTGACTTTC. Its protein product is CASSRLAGGSGANVLTF.

DNA of the CDR3: TGTGCCAGTAGTAAAGACAGGGGCCCTGAAGCTTTCTTT. Encoded protein: CASSKDRGPEAFF. This chain joins TRBV19 and TRBJ1-1; 8 nucleotides agree with TRBD1. The CDR3 is 13 amino acids. The junction had 4 bases not matched to a gene; V was cut back by 4 bases and J by 6 bases. Looked up from germline, CDR1 is LNHDA and CDR2 is SQIVND (reference sequence).

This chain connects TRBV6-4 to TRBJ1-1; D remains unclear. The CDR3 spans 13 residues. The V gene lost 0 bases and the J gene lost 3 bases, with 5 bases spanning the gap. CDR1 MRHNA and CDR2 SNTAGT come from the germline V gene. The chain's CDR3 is CASSDSAHTEAFF. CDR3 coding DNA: TGTGCCAGCAGTGACTCGGCTCACACTGAAGCTTTCTTT.

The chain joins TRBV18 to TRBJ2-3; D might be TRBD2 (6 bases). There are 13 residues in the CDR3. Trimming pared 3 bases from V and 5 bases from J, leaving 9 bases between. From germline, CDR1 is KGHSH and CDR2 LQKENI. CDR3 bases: TGTGCCAGCTCACCTAGGGGAGGAGATACGCAGTATTTT. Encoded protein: CASSPRGGDTQYF.

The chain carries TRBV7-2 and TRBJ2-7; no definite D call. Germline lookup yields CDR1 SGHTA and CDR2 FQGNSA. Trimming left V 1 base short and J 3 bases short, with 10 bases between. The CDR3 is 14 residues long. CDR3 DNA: TGTGCCAGCAGCTTAGTTTTCAGTAGCTACGAGCAGTACTTC. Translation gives CASSLVFSSYEQYF.

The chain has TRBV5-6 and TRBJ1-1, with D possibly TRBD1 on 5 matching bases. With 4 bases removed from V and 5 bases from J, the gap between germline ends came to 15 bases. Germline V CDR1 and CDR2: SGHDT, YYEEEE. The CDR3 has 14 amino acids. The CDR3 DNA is TGTGCCAGCAGCCGTGTCGGGGGGAGTACTGAAGCTTTCTTT. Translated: CASSRVGGSTEAFF.

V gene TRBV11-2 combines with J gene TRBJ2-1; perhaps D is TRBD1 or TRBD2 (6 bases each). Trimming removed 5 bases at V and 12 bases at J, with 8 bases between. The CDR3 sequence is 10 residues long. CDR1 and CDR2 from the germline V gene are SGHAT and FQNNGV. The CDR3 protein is CASSGGGQFF. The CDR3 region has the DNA TGTGCCAGCAGCGGAGGGGGGCAGTTCTTC.

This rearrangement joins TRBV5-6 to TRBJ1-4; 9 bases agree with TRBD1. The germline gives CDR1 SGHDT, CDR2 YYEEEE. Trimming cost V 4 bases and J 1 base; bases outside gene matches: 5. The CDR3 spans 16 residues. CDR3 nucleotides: TGTGCCAGCAGCAATAACAGGGGGCAAACTAATGAAAAACTGTTTTTT. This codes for CASSNNRGQTNEKLFF.

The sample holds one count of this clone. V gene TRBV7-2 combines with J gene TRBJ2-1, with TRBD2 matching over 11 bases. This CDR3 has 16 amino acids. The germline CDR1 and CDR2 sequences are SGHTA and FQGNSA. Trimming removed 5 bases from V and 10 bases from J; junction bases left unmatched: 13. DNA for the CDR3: TGTGCCAGCAGCCCTGGGGCCCTAGCGGGAGGAGGAGAGCAGTTCTTC. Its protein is CASSPGALAGGGEQFF.

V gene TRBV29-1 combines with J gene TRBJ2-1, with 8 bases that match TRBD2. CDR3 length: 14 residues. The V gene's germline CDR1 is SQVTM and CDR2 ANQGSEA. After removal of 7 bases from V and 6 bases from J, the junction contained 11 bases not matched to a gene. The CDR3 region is CSGRTSSYSNEQFF. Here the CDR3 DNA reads TGCAGCGGGAGGACTAGCAGTTACTCCAATGAGCAGTTCTTC.

The CDR3 protein is CASSRGQGADYEQYF. Here the CDR3 DNA reads TGCGCCAGCAGCCGAGGACAGGGGGCGGATTACGAGCAGTACTTC. The rearrangement uses TRBV4-1 and TRBJ2-7; TRBD1 matches at 11 bases. This CDR3 comprises 15 residues. V was clipped by 4 bases and J by 4 bases; unmatched bases: 6. Per the germline V gene, CDR1 is MGHRA and CDR2 is YSYEKL.

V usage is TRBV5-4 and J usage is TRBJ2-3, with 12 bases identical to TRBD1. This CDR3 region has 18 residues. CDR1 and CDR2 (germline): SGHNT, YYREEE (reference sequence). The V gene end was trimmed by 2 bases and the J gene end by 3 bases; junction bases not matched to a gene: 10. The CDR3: CASSFPGTGGERTDTQYF. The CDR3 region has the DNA TGTGCCAGCAGCTTCCCCGGGACAGGGGGCGAGAGGACAGATACGCAGTATTTT.

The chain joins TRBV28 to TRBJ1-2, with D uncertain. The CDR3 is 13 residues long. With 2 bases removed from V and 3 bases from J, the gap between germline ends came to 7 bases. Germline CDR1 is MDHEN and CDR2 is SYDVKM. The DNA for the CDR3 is TGTGCCAGCAGTTTACTGGCAGACTATGGCTACACCTTC. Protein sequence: CASSLLADYGYTF.